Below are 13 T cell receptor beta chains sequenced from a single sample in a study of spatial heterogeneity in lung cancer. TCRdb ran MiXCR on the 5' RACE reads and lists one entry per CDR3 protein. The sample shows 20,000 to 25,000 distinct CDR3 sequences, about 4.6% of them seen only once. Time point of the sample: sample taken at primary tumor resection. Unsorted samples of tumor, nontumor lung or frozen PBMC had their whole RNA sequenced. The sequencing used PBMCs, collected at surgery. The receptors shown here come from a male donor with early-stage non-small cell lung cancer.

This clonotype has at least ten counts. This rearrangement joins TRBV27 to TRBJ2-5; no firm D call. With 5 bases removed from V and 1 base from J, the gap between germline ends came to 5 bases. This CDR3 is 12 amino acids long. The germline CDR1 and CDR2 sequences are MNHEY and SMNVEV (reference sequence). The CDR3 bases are TGTGCCAGCAGTCGCCCCCAAGAGACCCAGTACTTC. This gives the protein CASSRPQETQYF.

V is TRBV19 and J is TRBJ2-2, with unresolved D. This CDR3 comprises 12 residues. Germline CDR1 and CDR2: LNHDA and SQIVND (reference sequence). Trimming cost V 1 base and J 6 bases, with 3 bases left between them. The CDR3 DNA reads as TGTGCCAGTAGTATAGGACCCGGGGAGCTGTTTTTT. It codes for CASSIGPGELFF.

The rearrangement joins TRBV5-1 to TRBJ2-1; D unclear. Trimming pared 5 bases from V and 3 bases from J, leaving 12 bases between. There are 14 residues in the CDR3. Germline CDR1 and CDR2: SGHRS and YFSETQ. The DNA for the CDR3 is TGCGCCAGCAGGATGGAAACCGGCTACAATGAGCAGTTCTTC. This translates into CASRMETGYNEQFF.

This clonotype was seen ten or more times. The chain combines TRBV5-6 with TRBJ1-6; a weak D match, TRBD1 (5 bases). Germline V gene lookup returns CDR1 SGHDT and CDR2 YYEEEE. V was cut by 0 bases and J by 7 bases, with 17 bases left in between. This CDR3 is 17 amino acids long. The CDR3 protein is CASSLVVSGQSNSPLHF. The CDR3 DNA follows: TGTGCCAGCAGCTTGGTGGTAAGCGGACAAAGCAATTCACCCCTCCACTTT.

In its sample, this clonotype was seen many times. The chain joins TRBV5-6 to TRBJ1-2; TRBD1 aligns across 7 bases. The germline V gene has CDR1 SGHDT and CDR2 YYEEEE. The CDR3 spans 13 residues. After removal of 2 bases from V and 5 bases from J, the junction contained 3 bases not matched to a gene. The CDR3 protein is CASSLTGAYGYTF. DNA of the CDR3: TGTGCCAGCAGCTTAACAGGGGCTTATGGCTACACCTTC.

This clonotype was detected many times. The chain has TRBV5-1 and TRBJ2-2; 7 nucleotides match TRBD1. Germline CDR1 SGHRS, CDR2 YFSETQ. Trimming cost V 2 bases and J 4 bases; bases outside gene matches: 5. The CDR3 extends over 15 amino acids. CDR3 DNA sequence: TGCGCCAGCAGCTTAACAACAGGGGTCACCGGGGAGCTGTTTTTT. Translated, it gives CASSLTTGVTGELFF.

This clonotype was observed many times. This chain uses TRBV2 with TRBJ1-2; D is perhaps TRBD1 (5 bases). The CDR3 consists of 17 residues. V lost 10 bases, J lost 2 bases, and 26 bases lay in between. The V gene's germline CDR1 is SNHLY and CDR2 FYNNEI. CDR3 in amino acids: CATPLRLRQRVNYGYTF. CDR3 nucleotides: TGTGCCACACCCTTACGATTACGACAGAGAGTAAACTATGGCTACACCTTC.

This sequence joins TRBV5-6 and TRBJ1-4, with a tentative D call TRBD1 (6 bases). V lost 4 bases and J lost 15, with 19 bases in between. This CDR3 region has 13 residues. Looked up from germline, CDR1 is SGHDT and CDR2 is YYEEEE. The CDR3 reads CASSISPGHPLFF. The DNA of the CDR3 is TGTGCCAGCAGCATCTCGCCGGGACACCCATTGTTTTTT.

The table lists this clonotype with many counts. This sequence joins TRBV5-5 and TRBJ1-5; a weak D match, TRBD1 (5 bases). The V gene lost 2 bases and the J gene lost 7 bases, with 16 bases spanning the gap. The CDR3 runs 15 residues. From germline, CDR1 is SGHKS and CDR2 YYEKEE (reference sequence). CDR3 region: CASSLSMGVRQPQHF. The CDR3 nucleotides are TGTGCCAGCAGCTTAAGTATGGGGGTACGACAGCCCCAGCATTTT.

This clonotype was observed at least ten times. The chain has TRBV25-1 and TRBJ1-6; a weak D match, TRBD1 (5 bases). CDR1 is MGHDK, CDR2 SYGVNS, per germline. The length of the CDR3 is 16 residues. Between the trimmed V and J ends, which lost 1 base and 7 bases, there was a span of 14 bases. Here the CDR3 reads CASSESLGALNSPLHF. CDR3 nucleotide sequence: TGTGCCAGCAGTGAATCTCTAGGGGCGTTAAATTCACCCCTCCACTTT.

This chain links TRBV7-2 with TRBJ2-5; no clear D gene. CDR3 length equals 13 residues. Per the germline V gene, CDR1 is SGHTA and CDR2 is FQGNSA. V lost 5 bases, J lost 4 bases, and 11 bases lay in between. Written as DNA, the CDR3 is TGTGCCAGCAGCCGAGTATCTGGAGAGACCCAGTACTTC. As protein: CASSRVSGETQYF.

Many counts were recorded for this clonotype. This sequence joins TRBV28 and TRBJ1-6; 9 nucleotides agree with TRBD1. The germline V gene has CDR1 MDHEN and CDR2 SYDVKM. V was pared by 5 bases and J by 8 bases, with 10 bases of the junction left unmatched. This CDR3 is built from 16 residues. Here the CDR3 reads CASSAPGTGTYSPLHF. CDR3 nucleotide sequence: TGTGCCAGCAGTGCTCCAGGGACAGGGACTTATTCACCCCTCCACTTT.

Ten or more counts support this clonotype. The CDR3 DNA sequence: TGCGCCAGCAGTGAGTCGAAGTTGGCGGGAGGGTGGACAGATACGCAGTATTTT. As protein: CASSESKLAGGWTDTQYF. This rearrangement joins TRBV10-1 to TRBJ2-3, with 9 bases lining up with TRBD2. The germline CDR1 and CDR2 sequences are WNHNN and SYGVQD (reference sequence). The CDR3 is 18 amino acids. The junction had 10 bases not matched to a gene; V was cut back by 0 bases and J by 3 bases.